The entry below describes one T cell receptor beta chain. This clone was observed a few times. The antigen it binds to is not known. Per-base qualities were not stored, and no clone one base away is much larger. This sample also contains other DNA sequences that code for the same CDR3. This specimen belongs to a study of cytomegalovirus exposure and HLA in healthy donors (dated by TCRdb to about 2017). Regarding the study in general: According to an earlier analysis of several hundred of the donors, 200 million or so T cells yielded 100 million or so unique TCR beta sequences and less than 300 Gb of sequence data. Roughly 300 gigabases of sequencing data and 70 million to 95 million unique TCR sequences made up an early release that covered 500 to 700 HLA-typed donors. Among the roughly 390 genotyped donors, 75% to 90% belonged to the genetic ancestry cluster associated with self-reported Caucasian donors. The aim of the study was to test whether cataloging public T cell receptors could identify signatures of past pathogen exposure. The study profiled the T cell repertoires of about 640 subjects by immunosequencing and related them to cytomegalovirus serostatus. A separate validation cohort of roughly 130 different subjects was used in addition to the 666-subject first cohort. High-throughput TCR immunosequencing, statistical association of individual TCRs with disease status, and machine learning were combined to predict cytomegalovirus infection status. To study patterns of TCR occurrence, a later analysis re-analyzed previously published TCR beta repertoires from just over 650 donors and added high-resolution HLA genotyping. The later analysis used no new phenotypic data to find candidate immune exposures, relying instead on TCR beta sequences and their occurrence across donors. An earlier analysis of some 600 of the donors applied high-throughput TCR beta sequencing to assess whether each TCR beta V gene segment acted as functional or pseudogenic. Donor age, sex, ethnicity and CMV serostatus were compiled alongside the repertoire data. Genome-wide SNP genotypes for about 55% of the 666 donors were used in a later genetic analysis, which treated that subset as a discovery cohort. Every discovery cohort repertoire had been produced on one sequencing platform. HLA typing included class I and class II loci at four-digit resolution. Typing coverage varied by locus: about 629-640 donors for A, B, C, DRB1 and DQB1; 522 for DQA1; some 610 for DPA1; under 490 for DPB1. About five DR-DQ haplotypes were treated as single units for association and clustering because of strong linkage in the cohort. On average, about 240,000 unique TCR beta nucleotide sequences were sequenced per donor among some 430 genotyped donors of the cohort, with 15% to 20% of those sequences being non-productive.

Preparation of the library involved the immunoSEQ multiplex PCR assay. For the multiplex PCR, a mixture combining 60 forward primers for TCR Vbeta segments and 13 reverse primers for TCR Jbeta segments was used. A multiplex PCR assay on genomic DNA amplified the CDR3 region of rearranged TCR beta genes. On the Illumina HiSeq System, the amplified TCR beta libraries were sequenced as 87-base-pair reads. The paper's data handling went like this. Across the roughly 640 repertoires, a later analysis counted 78 million or so unique TCR beta chains, roughly 11 million of which were shared by at least two donors. Raw reads were error-corrected and collapsed into unique sequences with a nearest-neighbor algorithm that merged closely related sequences to remove PCR and sequencing errors. V, D and J gene segments were assigned by aligning CDR3 sequences to IMGT reference sequences. For a sequence to be retained, at least a six-nucleotide match to both a V gene segment and a J gene segment was required. A rearrangement counted as productive if the CDR3 had no stop codons and remained in frame with V and J, and every other rearrangement counted as non-productive. Following IMGT convention, CDR3 was defined as the stretch from the second conserved V-encoded cysteine up to the conserved J-encoded phenylalanine. In an earlier analysis of roughly 610 of the donors, sequences lacking an unambiguous match to a single V gene segment were excluded. In an earlier analysis of several hundred of the donors, V segments were called functional above 56.7% productive rearrangements and were called segregating when the between-donor standard deviation exceeded 5%. A statistical classification framework was built for diagnosing cytomegalovirus status from the catalog of TCR beta chain sequences. A later analysis assigned V and J genes by comparing TCR nucleotide sequences with IMGT/GENE-DB human TR gene sequences. Using the TCRdist pipeline, a later analysis assigned CDR3 sequences along with most-parsimonious VDJ recombination scenarios. A later analysis defined each TCR beta chain by its CDR3 amino acid sequence plus V-gene family, and excluded reads lacking a unique V-gene family. As a way to deal with suspected cross-contamination and a sequencing artifact, a later analysis dropped hundreds of nucleotide sequences that were highly shared and had low generation probability. In a later analysis, a clonal expansion index for each public chain was calculated from normalized within-repertoire ranks of inferred template counts. In a later analysis, generation probabilities were computed with a VDJ recombination model fitted to out-of-frame rearrangements, and the resulting probabilities were checked against IGoR. In a later analysis, hypergeometric tests were used to score TCR-TCR, TCR-HLA and TCR-CMV co-occurrence, with a repertoire-size bias correction applied to TCR pairs. To estimate false discovery rates, a later analysis permuted the HLA or CMV assignments 20 times. In a later analysis, co-occurring TCRs were grouped using DBSCAN, and TCRdist sequence similarity was added for clustering within HLA-allele-positive subsets. For co-occurrence clustering, repertoires with fewer than 30,000 or more than 120,000 public chains were excluded, along with about five repertoires with anomalous nucleotide sharing. The immuneACCESS repertoire file appears here via TCRdb, limited to in-frame rearrangements. These files lack a portion of the clones; in checked studies, under half of the deficit traces to unresolved V genes, and the cause of the others is not known. The V and J calls and clone size are taken from that table; D and trimming were inferred from the DNA. The sample table holds approximately 130,000 clones, of which 83% were seen once. In total, the top ten clones hold 1.5% to 1.7% of the sample.

General study outcomes and caveats: In this cohort, only TCR beta chains were sequenced, and detectable features were limited by the absence of alpha or paired-chain data. The authors suggested that the approach could potentially be generalized to other disease states and immunological phenotypes. Correlated functional status among segregating V segments might be attributable to linkage disequilibrium, but an unknown experimental factor could not be ruled out. The classifier was reported to diagnose cytomegalovirus status with high specificity and sensitivity in both the original cohort and the validation cohort. Sequencing depth was assumed to be roughly uniform across donors in the presence/absence analyses, though that assumption may not hold. According to a later analysis, TCR association rates differed among HLA loci, with DRB1 alleles showing the most associated TCRs and HLA-C alleles showing the fewest. A cluster of highly shared sequence variants was judged likely to be a technical artifact of the sequencing pipeline. In an earlier analysis of about 600 of the donors, most TCR beta V segments appeared in productive rearrangements about 87% or about 30% of the time, broadly matching IMGT annotations. A further reported finding was that TCR beta sequences accurately predicted the HLA-A and HLA-B alleles for most subjects in the first cohort. In a later analysis, HLA-associated TCR beta chains showed more clonal expansion and lower generation probabilities than non-associated chains that were equally common. A total of 150 or so TCR beta chains were listed by the study as associated with cytomegalovirus. Because counts were too low, roughly 18 rarely observed V segments, including chromosome 9 orphons, were left out of the earlier analysis of over 550 of the donors. HLA typing was unavailable for some donors at each locus, so association tests used only the typed subset. Across donors, most TCR sequences were observed very rarely, whereas some public TCRs were present in many individuals. Compared with the roughly 710-donor mean, donors in an Asian-associated ancestry cluster had fewer N-insertions in productive TCRs, according to a later genetic analysis. Some IMGT-functional V segments, including TRBV6-2 and TRBV6-3, could not be distinguished by the 87-base-pair reads and were therefore excluded. Immune exposure information for the cohort was limited to CMV serostatus. V-gene and J-gene trimming of TCR beta chains was associated with a missense DCLRE1C variant in a later genetic analysis, and the association was replicated in an independent cohort. A later analysis associated about 17,000 TCR beta sequences with specific HLA alleles at a false discovery rate of 0.05. Three of the identified cytomegalovirus-associated TCR beta chains were confirmed in vitro to be specific for cytomegalovirus antigens. In a later analysis, several top co-occurrence clusters were reported to appear linked to parvovirus B19, influenza, CMV and Epstein-Barr virus. When HLA alleles, especially DR and DQ, strongly co-occurred, attributing TCR associations to individual alleles was difficult. According to a later analysis, most CMV-associated TCR beta chains appeared to be HLA-restricted, and the HLA associations seemed to be driven largely by CMV exposure.

The cohort comprised 670 or so healthy bone marrow donors. All cohort members were sampled while nominally healthy, although unrecorded immune exposures were likely present. The donor tested CMV seronegative, placing the donor among the 352 seronegative members of the cohort. A peripheral blood sample was collected from each donor, and TCR beta sequencing was performed on peripheral blood mononuclear cells. Genomic DNA was extracted from the blood cell samples with the Qiagen DNeasy Blood Extraction Kit. CDR1 and CDR2 (LGHNA, YNFKEQ) derive from the germline V gene. Counted from cysteine to phenylalanine, this CDR3 has 16 amino acids. Only CDR3 DNA remains: 48 bases, in frame from the first base. V trim: 2 bases; J trim: 1 base; unmatched bases: 1.

The clonotype originates from a man aged 35 to 55 in good health and CMV-seronegative. The chain links TRBV4-2 with TRBJ2-3; TRBD2 fits 12 bases in the junction. Sequencing input: PBMCs. This receptor has the CDR3 CASSQRLAGGTDTQYF. The DNA sequence is as follows: TGTGCCAGCAGCCAACGACTAGCGGGGGGCACAGATACGCAGTATTTT.